Listed here are 31 T cell receptor beta chains from one sample, sequenced in a study of vaccination and CD4 T cells after COVID-19. Described treatment: approximately nine-day PBMC culture with coronavirus spike peptide pools or control peptides (ViraFEST assay). No antigens are known for them. Cultured CD4+ T-cell DNA underwent Oncomine TCR Beta short-read sequencing. TCRdb processed the PCR reads anew with MiXCR; each CDR3 protein has one entry. The profile covers about 16,000 distinct CDR3 sequences, with about 72% appearing a single time and roughly a sixth taken by the ten largest. The sample was CD4+ T cells from blood, cultured in vitro. The receptor set was obtained from a human donor who had recovered from COVID-19.

This rearrangement joins TRBV7-9 to TRBJ2-7; no clear D. V gave up 6 bases and J gave up 4 bases, with 4 bases separating them. This CDR3 is 10 amino acids long. Germline CDR1 SEHNR, CDR2 FQNEAQ (reference sequence). CDR3 sequence: CASRRYEQYF. The CDR3 DNA reads TGTGCCAGCAGGAGATACGAGCAGTACTTC.

CDR3 nucleotides: TGTGCCAGCAGTGCCGGCGCAGGGGGAAATCAGCCCCAGCATTTT. Its translation: CASSAGAGGNQPQHF. The chain couples TRBV6-1 to TRBJ1-5; 7 positions match TRBD1. The germline V gene has CDR1 MNHNS and CDR2 SASEGT. The junction had 7 bases not matched to a gene; V was cut back by 4 bases and J by 4 bases. CDR3 length: 15 amino acids.

The chain couples TRBV6-1 to TRBJ1-6; TRBD1 matches at 8 bases. This CDR3 has 15 residues. With V trimmed by 6 bases and J by 10 bases, 11 bases remained unmatched. Per the germline V gene, CDR1 is MNHNS and CDR2 is SASEGT. CDR3 region: CASRLDRANESPLHF. CDR3 sequence (DNA): TGTGCCAGCAGACTGGACAGGGCAAACGAATCACCCCTCCACTTT.

The chain recombines TRBV6-1 with TRBJ2-7; D is unresolved. The CDR3 has 14 amino acids. Germline CDR1 reads MNHNS; CDR2 reads SASEGT. The V end lost 6 bases, the J end lost 0 bases, and 12 bases lay between the germline ends. DNA for the CDR3: TGTGCCAGCAGGGCCGGACGCCTCTCCTACGAGCAGTACTTC. Its protein product is CASRAGRLSYEQYF.

The V and J genes are TRBV7-2 and TRBJ2-3; a possible D gene is TRBD2 (5 bases). This CDR3 comprises 14 residues. Looked up from germline, CDR1 is SGHTA and CDR2 is FQGNSA. The V end lost 5 bases, the J end lost 2 bases, and 11 bases lay between the germline ends. CDR3 amino acids: CASSKRPNTDTQYF. The CDR3 bases are TGTGCCAGCAGCAAGCGGCCCAACACAGATACGCAGTATTTT. The entire variable domain, with the rest obtained from reference TRBV7-2 and TRBJ2-3, is as follows: GAGVSQSPSNKVTEKGKDVELRCDPISGHTALYWYRQSLGQGLEFLIYFQGNSAPDKSGLPSDRFSAERTGGSVSTLTIQRTQQEDSAVYLCASSKRPNTDTQYFGPGTRLTVL.

The chain has TRBV19 and TRBJ1-6; 7 bases are a match to TRBD1. Germline CDR1 LNHDA, CDR2 SQIVND (reference sequence). The V and J ends lost 9 bases and 7 bases, in that order; junction bases with no gene match: 3. The CDR3 is made up of 12 amino acids. CDR3 loop: CARDRANSPLHF. DNA for the CDR3: TGTGCCAGAGACAGGGCCAATTCACCCCTCCACTTT.

The chain employs TRBV21-1 and TRBJ1-2; the table's D call of TRBD1 was not tested on the DNA. TRBV21-1 is given as a pseudogene. The CDR3 runs 14 residues. The CDR3 DNA reads as TGTGCCAGCAGCAAGACAGGGACCTCCTGTGGCTACACCTTC. It codes for CASSKTGTSCGYTF.

The chain uses TRBV6-1 and TRBJ2-3; 8 bases match TRBD1. Trimming at V came to 5 bases and at J to 4 bases, leaving 8 bases not matched to a gene. The CDR3 spans 15 residues. Germline V gene sequence: CDR1 MNHNS, CDR2 SASEGT. DNA of the CDR3: TGTGCCAGCAGTCCCGGGCAGGGGGCTGCAGATACGCAGTATTTT. Its translation: CASSPGQGAADTQYF.

The gene calls are TRBV6-1 and TRBJ1-2; no reliable D call. Germline loops: CDR1 MNHNS, CDR2 SASEGT. The CDR3 runs to 14 residues. Trimming removed 4 bases from V and 11 bases from J, with 20 bases in between. The CDR3 region has the DNA TGTGCCAGCAGTGTCCTTCACCTCGCTGCGGAATACACCTTC. Translated: CASSVLHLAAEYTF.

V usage is TRBV10-3 and J usage is TRBJ1-1, with 7 bases matching TRBD1. The junction had 16 bases not matched to a gene; V was cut back by 10 bases and J by 2 bases. The CDR3 loop spans 16 amino acids. Germline V gene lookup returns CDR1 ENHRY and CDR2 SYGVKD. The CDR3: CASRNSARDSNTEAFF. The DNA for the CDR3 is TGTGCCAGCAGAAACTCCGCCCGGGACAGCAACACTGAAGCTTTCTTT.

This chain connects TRBV20-1 to TRBJ1-4; 7 bases match TRBD1. The CDR3 is made up of 14 amino acids. J gave up 7 bases and V 0 bases, and 5 bases lay outside the gene matches. CDR1 is DFQATT, CDR2 SNEGSKA, per germline (reference sequence). The CDR3: CSAREEGAGEKLFF. The CDR3, as DNA: TGCAGTGCTAGAGAAGAGGGGGCGGGTGAAAAACTGTTTTTT.

This chain links TRBV20-1 with TRBJ1-5; D is unclear. Germline loops: CDR1 DFQATT, CDR2 SNEGSKA (reference sequence). This CDR3 is 13 amino acids long. The CDR3 DNA reads as TGCTCCCTGGGCGGCCGGATCAATCAGCCCCAGCATTTT. Protein: CSLGGRINQPQHF.

The sample holds one count of this clonotype. This sequence joins TRBV29-1 and TRBJ2-5, with 7 bases matching TRBD2. Germline-derived CDR1 and CDR2 are SQVTM and ANQGSEA. This CDR3 has 13 amino acids. V dropped 4 bases and J dropped 7; count of bases not matched to a gene: 9. The CDR3 DNA reads as TGCAGCGTTGCAGGACTAGGGCCCCGGACCCAGTACTTC. Residues: CSVAGLGPRTQYF.

The chain combines TRBV6-1 with TRBJ1-5; TRBD1 is a possible D gene (6 bases). Germline V lookup: CDR1 MNHNS, CDR2 SASEGT. Trimming cost V 8 bases and J 3 bases, with 11 bases left between them. The CDR3 has 13 residues. The CDR3, as DNA: TGTGCCAGCCGGACAGACCACAATCAGCCCCAGCATTTT. Translated: CASRTDHNQPQHF.

This clonotype was recorded once. The rearrangement links TRBV7-3 to TRBJ2-1; 8 bases are a match to TRBD1. CDR3 size: 16 residues. Per the germline V gene, CDR1 is SGHTA and CDR2 is FQGTGA. The V and J ends lost 5 bases and 0 bases, in that order; junction bases with no gene match: 6. The CDR3 protein is CASSPNGQGSYNEQFF. Written as DNA, the CDR3 is TGTGCCAGCAGCCCAAACGGACAGGGCTCCTACAATGAGCAGTTCTTC.

This clonotype is labeled medium-sized (0.01 to 0.1%). The chain is built from TRBV6-5 and TRBJ2-5, with 8 bases identical to TRBD2. Trimming at V came to 2 bases and at J to 3 bases, leaving 8 bases not matched to a gene. The germline gives CDR1 MNHEY, CDR2 SVGAGI. This CDR3 spans 16 amino acids. CDR3 region: CASSYGAGAIKETQYF. CDR3 nucleotides: TGTGCCAGCAGTTACGGAGCGGGGGCGATAAAAGAGACCCAGTACTTC.

This clonotype was observed once. This chain joins TRBV7-2 and TRBJ2-5; D is perhaps TRBD1 (6 bases). Germline CDR1 reads SGHTA; CDR2 reads FQGNSA. V lost 3 bases, J lost 5 bases, and 16 bases lay in between. The CDR3 consists of 15 residues. This CDR3 reads CASSFGGAGEETQYF. CDR3 in DNA: TGTGCCAGCAGCTTTGGGGGCGCGGGTGAGGAGACCCAGTACTTC.

V and J are TRBV5-1 and TRBJ1-6; the D is unclear. Germline V CDR1 and CDR2: SGHRS, YFSETQ. CDR3 length: 16 amino acids. Trimming stripped 0 bases from V and 7 bases from J, with 14 bases between. Written as DNA, the CDR3 is TGCGCCAGCAGCTTGGGAATTCTGGGAGGGAATTCACCCCTCCACTTT. Residues: CASSLGILGGNSPLHF. Combining the CDR3 with reference TRBV5-1 and TRBJ1-6 gives the whole variable domain KAGVTQTPRYLIKTRGQQVTLSCSPISGHRSVSWYQQTPGQGLQFLFEYFSETQRNKGNFPGRFSGRQFSNSRSEMNVSTLELGDSALYLCASSLGILGGNSPLHFGNGTRLTVT.

The chain is built from TRBV20-1 and TRBJ2-5; D is possibly TRBD2 (5 bases). Germline CDR1 DFQATT, CDR2 SNEGSKA (reference sequence). This CDR3 is 13 amino acids long. V was clipped by 1 base and J by 5 bases, with 11 bases between them. CDR3 nucleotides: TGCAGTGCTAGAGGGTCTAGCAGGGAGACCCAGTACTTC. It specifies CSARGSSRETQYF.

This clonotype appeared once. The J gene is TRBJ2-7, the V gene TRBV6-2 or TRBV6-3; 9 nucleotides line up with TRBD1. CDR3 length: 12 residues. CDR1 is MNHEY and CDR2 is SVGEGT in the germline V gene. Germline trimming cut 10 bases from V and 3 bases from J; bases unmatched to any gene: 4. CDR3 in DNA: TGTGCCACCACGGGACAGGGCTACGAGCAGTACTTC. It is translated as CATTGQGYEQYF.

The rearrangement joins TRBV6-5 to TRBJ2-1, with a possible D match to TRBD1 (5 bases). Trimming took 2 bases from V and 2 from J, leaving 13 bases between them. CDR3 length: 16 amino acids. The germline V gene encodes CDR1 MNHEY and CDR2 SVGAGI. CDR3 in DNA: TGTGCCAGCAGTTACCGCCCCAGGGTCGCCTACAATGAGCAGTTCTTC. Residues: CASSYRPRVAYNEQFF.

The chain has TRBV7-2 and TRBJ1-5; 9 nucleotides match TRBD1. V dropped 5 bases and J dropped 5; count of bases not matched to a gene: 4. CDR1 SGHTA and CDR2 FQGNSA come from the germline V gene. The CDR3 is 14 residues long. The CDR3 reads CASSPGQGYQPQHF. DNA for the CDR3: TGTGCCAGCAGCCCCGGACAGGGGTATCAGCCCCAGCATTTT.

V usage is TRBV20-1 and J usage is TRBJ1-6; 7 positions agree with TRBD1. The CDR3 spans 16 residues. Germline V gene lookup returns CDR1 DFQATT and CDR2 SNEGSKA (reference sequence). J lost 3 bases, V lost 6 bases, and 11 bases had no gene match. The CDR3 region has the DNA TGCAGTGCAAATCCGCAGGGGGTAAACTATAATTCACCCCTCCACTTT. As protein: CSANPQGVNYNSPLHF.

This rearrangement joins TRBV28 to TRBJ1-5; D gene ambiguous. The V end lost 6 bases, the J end lost 4 bases, and 16 bases lay between the germline ends. This CDR3 is 15 amino acids long. Germline assignment: CDR1 MDHEN and CDR2 SYDVKM. This chain's CDR3 is CASSLRERPNQPQHF. The CDR3 DNA reads as TGTGCCAGCAGCCTTCGGGAAAGACCAAATCAGCCCCAGCATTTT.

The chain links TRBV7-9 to TRBJ2-5; 7 bases line up with TRBD2. The CDR3 runs 14 residues. Germline V gene sequence: CDR1 SEHNR, CDR2 FQNEAQ (reference sequence). The V gene end was trimmed by 3 bases and the J gene end by 5 bases; junction bases not matched to a gene: 6. CDR3 in DNA: TGTGCCAGCAGCTTGTTGGGGGAGGGGGAGACCCAGTACTTC. It translates to CASSLLGEGETQYF.

This rearrangement joins TRBV6-1 to TRBJ2-7, with D unresolved. The V end lost 10 bases, the J end lost 3 bases, and 4 bases lay between the germline ends. The CDR3 is 9 residues long. Per the germline V gene, CDR1 is MNHNS and CDR2 is SASEGT. The CDR3, as DNA: TGTGCCATCGGCTACGAGCAGTACTTC. Its translation: CAIGYEQYF.

The chain carries TRBV20-1 and TRBJ1-6; the D is unclear. The germline CDR1 and CDR2 sequences are DFQATT and SNEGSKA (reference sequence). The V end was cut by 0 bases, the J end by 10 bases, with 16 bases between. CDR3 length: 15 amino acids. Written as DNA, the CDR3 is TGCAGTGCTAGAGATTCAGGAGTACCGGGGTCACCCCTCCACTTT. Translation gives CSARDSGVPGSPLHF.

The J gene is TRBJ1-2, the V gene TRBV12-3 or TRBV12-4; no definite D call. Trimming took 3 bases from V and 4 from J, leaving 3 bases between them. This CDR3 has 11 residues. The CDR3 coding sequence is TGTGCCAGCAGTTTGGTCTATGGCTACACCTTC. Its protein is CASSLVYGYTF.

The chain joins TRBV10-3 to TRBJ2-7, with 7 bases matching TRBD2. V was pared by 4 bases and J by 0 bases, with 3 bases of the junction left unmatched. The germline V gene has CDR1 ENHRY and CDR2 SYGVKD. This CDR3 is 14 amino acids long. The CDR3 here is CAISAGGSSYEQYF. CDR3 DNA sequence: TGTGCCATCAGTGCGGGAGGTAGCTCCTACGAGCAGTACTTC.

The J gene is TRBJ1-5, the V gene TRBV10-3; 10 bases are shared with TRBD1. In germline, CDR1 is ENHRY, CDR2 SYGVKD. The CDR3 runs to 16 residues. V lost 4 bases and J lost 6; bases outside the gene matches: 9. CDR3 nucleotide sequence: TGTGCCATCAGTGCCTCCGGGACAGGGGACGGTCAGCCCCAGCATTTT. It specifies CAISASGTGDGQPQHF.

The chain combines TRBV20-1 with TRBJ2-2; D is possibly TRBD1 or TRBD2 (6 bases each). CDR1 is DFQATT and CDR2 is SNEGSKA in the germline V gene (reference sequence). V lost 2 bases and J lost 1, with 8 bases in between. The CDR3 totals 14 residues. The CDR3 nucleotides are TGCAGTGCTAGAAAGGGGGGGAACACCGGGGAGCTGTTTTTT. This translates into CSARKGGNTGELFF.